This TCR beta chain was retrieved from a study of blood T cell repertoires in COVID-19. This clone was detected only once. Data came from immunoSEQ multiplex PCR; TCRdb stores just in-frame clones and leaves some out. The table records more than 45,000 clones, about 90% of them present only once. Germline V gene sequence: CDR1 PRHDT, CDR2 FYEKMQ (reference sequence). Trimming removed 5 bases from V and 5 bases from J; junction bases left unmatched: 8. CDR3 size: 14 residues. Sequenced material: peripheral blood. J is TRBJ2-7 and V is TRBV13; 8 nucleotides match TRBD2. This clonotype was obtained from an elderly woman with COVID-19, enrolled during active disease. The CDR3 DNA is TGTGCCAGCAGCCCACGGGGGGGGGTCCACGAGCAGTACTTC. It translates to CASSPRGGVHEQYF. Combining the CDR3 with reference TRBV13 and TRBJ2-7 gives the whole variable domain AAGVIQSPRHLIKEKRETATLKCYPIPRHDTVYWYQQGPGQDPQFLISFYEKMQSDKGSIPDRFSAQQFSDYHSELNMSSLELGDSALYFCASSPRGGVHEQYFGPGTRLTVT.